The clone carrying this TCR beta chain showed up just once. The data were obtained in a study of blood T cell repertoires in COVID-19. Across the whole study: T cells, B-cell-depleted T cells, or PBMCs provided the cDNA or gDNA that served as material.

V lost 1 base to trimming and J lost 14 bases, with 14 bases between them. The CDR3 spans 12 residues. The germline gives CDR1 GTSNPN, CDR2 SVGIG (reference sequence). Authors' processing steps: Reference gene primer amplification gave estimated nucleated cell counts. Sequencing used immunoSEQ multiplex PCR; TCRdb keeps in-frame clones, though not all of them. V and J calls and clone size are as listed in that table; D and trimming were resolved from the DNA. The table lists about 230,000 clones, about 85% of them singletons, with approximately 0.89% in the top ten. The clonotype was recovered from a man in his forties with acute or convalescent COVID-19. The chain has TRBV30 and TRBJ1-4; a possible D gene is TRBD1 (6 bases). The specimen was peripheral blood. The CDR3 DNA follows: TGTGCCTGGAGTGCAAGGACAGAGGTCCTGTTTTTT. It translates to CAWSARTEVLFF.